The 4 T cell receptor beta chains reported below all come from one sample, sequenced in a study of neoadjuvant anti-PD-1 for oral cavity cancer. Time point indicated: after neoadjuvant nivolumab, at surgical resection. Measured with immunoSEQ multiplex PCR; TCRdb has only the in-frame clones, and not every one. The sample has some 9,800 clones; about 65% are singletons. The specimen comprised PBMCs, sampled after nivolumab (anti-PD-1) treatment. The receptors come from a person aged 35-79 years with oral cavity squamous cell carcinoma.

This chain links TRBV6-6 with TRBJ1-1; D gene uncertain. The ends were cut back, 6 bases at V and 4 bases at J, with 12 bases in the middle. Germline V gives CDR1 MNHNY, CDR2 SVGAGI (reference sequence). The CDR3 sequence is 13 residues long. For the CDR3, the DNA is TGTGCCAGCAGAGTAAAAGGGAGCACTGAAGCTTTCTTT. Its protein is CASRVKGSTEAFF.

The genes are TRBV13 and TRBJ1-3; 7 bases map to TRBD1. CDR1 is PRHDT and CDR2 is FYEKMQ in the germline V gene (reference sequence). The CDR3 runs 17 residues. V lost 5 bases to trimming and J lost 0 bases; unmatched junction nucleotides: 10. In DNA form, the CDR3 reads TGTGCCAGCAGCCTTAGAGGGGGCCGAAGCTCTGGAAACACCATATATTTT. Its protein product is CASSLRGGRSSGNTIYF.

This clone showed up just a few times. V is TRBV19 and J is TRBJ1-2; D possibly corresponds to TRBD1 (5 bases). This CDR3 spans 14 amino acids. V lost 7 bases and J 2 bases, leaving 14 bases between the germline ends. The germline CDR1 and CDR2 sequences are LNHDA and SQIVND (reference sequence). The CDR3 coding sequence is TGTGCCAGTAAACGGACACGGACAAACTATGGCTACACCTTC. Amino acid sequence: CASKRTRTNYGYTF.

The sample holds one count of this clone. The chain employs TRBV5-5 and TRBJ2-7, with D tentatively TRBD2 (5 bases). The CDR3 totals 15 residues. V lost 4 bases, J lost 0 bases, and 14 bases lay in between. Germline CDR1 reads SGHKS; CDR2 reads YYEKEE (reference sequence). As DNA, the CDR3 is TGTGCCAGCAGCCCGACCGGGGATCGCTCCTACGAGCAGTACTTC. Residues: CASSPTGDRSYEQYF.